The rows below give T cell receptor beta chains drawn from one sample of a study of graft-versus-host responses after intestinal transplantation. The data were produced by immunoSEQ multiplex PCR, yet TCRdb's version contains in-frame clones alone and is incomplete. The sample holds 25,000 to 30,000 clones, roughly 82% seen once. The antigens these receptors bind are not known. Sequencing was performed on unstimulated CD4+ T cells sorted from spleen or lymph node cells, taken before intestinal transplant. These receptors all come from a human donor who received an intestinal transplant. The CDR3 runs from the conserved cysteine through the conserved F or W. The order of the fields is V gene, D gene, CDR3 protein. A D gene is named only where the DNA matches it firmly.

TRBV20-1,.,CSAREETQYF
TRBV9,.,CASSVLYGELFF
TRBV11-2,TRBD2,CASSFWTSGIKIGEQYF
TRBV18,.,CASSPRNSYYEKLFF
TRBV5-1,.,CASSFSGNTGELFF
TRBV6-4,TRBD1,CASMGQGALEQCF
TRBV6-1,.,CASSEGGTYNQPQHF
TRBV6-4,.,CASISGVAYEQYF
TRBV6-5,.,CASSPPQGRRSGYTF
TRBV6-5,.,CASNGNTGELFF
TRBV11-2,TRBD2,CASSLGVLAGGTETQYF
TRBV6-1,.,CASRRRYSTGELFF
TRBV7-2,TRBD2,CASSLWGSGRAYNEQFF
TRBV19,TRBD2,CASSASGGYIQYF
TRBV6-1,TRBD2,CASSERSGGAGAGELFF
TRBV20-1,TRBD1,CSARENRDRSF
TRBV19,.,CASNRGGEQYF